This T cell receptor beta chain was found in a study of PD-1 blockade in classical Hodgkin lymphoma. Study outcomes and limitations: Exclusion covered patients beginning nivolumab under 1 year post-ASCT.

Assay used: immunoSEQ multiplex PCR; TCRdb lists only in-frame clones, some missing. The sample carries 20,000 to 30,000 clones, about 80% recorded once. As for this clone: Its antigen remains unknown.

All patients relapsed after autologous stem cell transplantation, and brentuximab vedotin exposure varied. This CDR3 region has 11 residues. Per germline, CDR1 SGHNT and CDR2 YYREEE (reference sequence). Trimming shortened V by 1 base and J by 6 bases, and 3 bases separated the two germline ends. Sequencing was performed on peripheral blood mononuclear cells (PBMCs), taken before the second cycle of nivolumab. The receptor was derived from a human donor with classical Hodgkin lymphoma. This rearrangement joins TRBV5-4 to TRBJ2-3, with D unresolved. The CDR3 sequence is CASSLRDTQYF. The CDR3 nucleotides read TGTGCCAGCAGCTTGAGGGATACGCAGTATTTT.